This entry concerns a single T cell receptor (beta chain). Its antigen is currently not known. Base qualities are not recorded, but no much larger clone differs from it by a single base. At one collaborating source in Seattle, patients were enrolled during active infection and were followed longitudinally through the course of disease. Collaborating institutions collected whole blood in K2EDTA tubes following their own protocols. For TCRbeta analysis, collaborators shipped samples in one of three forms: frozen whole blood, isolated PBMCs, or DNA extracted from either of those sample types. The CDR3, cysteine through phenylalanine, is 15 amino acids long. Of all the DNA, just the CDR3 is kept, 45 bases in frame from base 1. The data originate from a study of blood T cell repertoires in COVID-19 (dated by TCRdb to 2018 to 2021). As for the study more broadly: Collaborator samples came from the United States, Italy and Spain and covered acute and convalescent phases of COVID-19. The prospective study material was composed of cDNA or gDNA derived from T cells, B-cell-depleted T cells, or PBMCs. Subjects who had been exposed to COVID-19, were actively infected with it, or had recovered from it provided the deeply sampled blood TCRbeta repertoires that made up the dataset. The repertoires were released in a freely available public database intended as a resource for research on the immune response to SARS-CoV-2. Samples came from the ongoing ImmuneRACE study (first 160 participants) plus 1,254 subjects from 6 global collaborators. Nearly every sample came with metadata listing a de-identified subject ID, COVID-19 status, age in years and sex. HLA class I and class II types, where available, came from metadata supplied by the sample provider rather than from assay-based typing.

The immunoSEQ Assay, a bias-controlled multiplex PCR, was used to amplify TCRbeta CDR3 regions from genomic DNA. The study's own analysis went as follows. The number of nucleated cells in each sample was estimated by amplification of reference gene primers within the assay. To quantify the absolute abundance of each unique TCRbeta CDR3 rearrangement, sequence reads were collapsed and filtered. For each sample, productive Simpson clonality was calculated as the square root of Simpson's diversity index across productive rearrangements. Not all clones reach the TCRdb copy of this immuneACCESS table, which keeps in-frame sequences only. Checked studies attribute under half of the gap to unresolved V genes and leave the rest unexplained. V and J calls and clone size are as listed in that table; D and trimming were resolved from the DNA. Recorded for this sample are about 60,000 clones; about four fifths of them occurred a single time. Jointly, the top ten make up more than 15% of the sample.

What the research found in general, with its limitations: The amount of clinical and demographic metadata varied by source and participant and was provided uncurated.

The sequence was obtained from a man between 25 and 39 years old with COVID-19, enrolled during active disease. The sample was peripheral blood. The V gene is TRBV21-1 and the J gene is TRBJ2-5; whether TRBD2, the table's D call, matches the DNA was not checked. TRBV21-1 is a recognized pseudogene. Read as DNA, the sequence is TGTGCCAGCAATTTGGCGGGAGGGCCGGGGGAGACCCAGTACTTC. This encodes CASNLAGGPGETQYF.